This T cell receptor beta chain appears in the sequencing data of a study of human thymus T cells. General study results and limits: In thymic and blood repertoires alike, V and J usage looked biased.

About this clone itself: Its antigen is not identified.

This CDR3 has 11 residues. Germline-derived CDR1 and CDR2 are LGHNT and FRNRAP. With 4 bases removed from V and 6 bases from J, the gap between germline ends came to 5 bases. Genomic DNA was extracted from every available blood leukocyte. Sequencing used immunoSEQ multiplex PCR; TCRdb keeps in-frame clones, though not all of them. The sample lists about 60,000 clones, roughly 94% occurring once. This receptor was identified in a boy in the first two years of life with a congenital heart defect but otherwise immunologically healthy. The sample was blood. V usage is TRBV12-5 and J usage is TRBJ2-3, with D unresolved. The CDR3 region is CASGSYDTQYF. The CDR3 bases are TGTGCTAGTGGTTCGTACGATACGCAGTATTTT.